This TCR beta chain was captured by sequencing in a study of blood T cell repertoires in COVID-19. At the level of the study: Sources were T cells, B-cell-depleted T cells, or PBMCs; the material itself was cDNA or gDNA.

CDR1 and CDR2 (germline): SGHDN, FVKESK. J was trimmed by 4 bases and V by 4 bases; bases with no gene match: 6. This CDR3 spans 15 amino acids. Under the authors' procedure: Using reference gene primer amplification, nucleated cell counts were estimated. TCRdb's copy holds only in-frame clones and misses some; the assay was immunoSEQ multiplex PCR. V and J calls and clone size are given by that table; D and trimming were obtained from the DNA. The sample lists around 300,000 clones, about nine tenths seen once, with under 3% in the top ten. Seattle patients were enrolled during active infection and followed longitudinally.

Sequencing input: peripheral blood. The rearrangement links TRBV14 to TRBJ1-4; 7 bases agree with TRBD1. The sequence derives from a woman aged 25 to 45 with COVID-19, enrolled during active disease. CDR3 region: CASSRPGQYNEKLFF. In DNA, the CDR3 is TGTGCCAGCAGCCGACCGGGACAGTATAATGAAAAACTGTTTTTT.